These 30 T cell receptor beta chains share one sample of origin, sequenced in a study of T cell responses to AZD1222 COVID-19 vaccine. Here immunoSEQ multiplex PCR was the method, and the copy in TCRdb shows in-frame clones only, minus some. The profile shows over 95,000 clones, around 90% of them singletons. The sequences come from peripheral blood, collected on day 0 of AZD1222 vaccination. These receptors came from an adult in good health.

The J gene is TRBJ2-1, the V gene TRBV29-1; D call uncertain. V lost 1 base and J 10 bases, leaving 11 bases between the germline ends. CDR1 and CDR2 (germline): SQVTM, ANQGSEA. The CDR3 consists of 12 residues. As DNA, the CDR3 is TGCAGCGTTGAAGTCCTGCCCTACGAGCAGTTCTTC. Its protein is CSVEVLPYEQFF.

This chain joins TRBV4-1 and TRBJ2-3, with 7 bases matching TRBD1. Trimming at V came to 2 bases and at J to 4 bases, leaving 3 bases not matched to a gene. The CDR3 loop spans 14 amino acids. Germline lookup yields CDR1 MGHRA and CDR2 YSYEKL. The CDR3 nucleotides are TGCGCCAGCAGCCAAAGACAGGGCCCAGATACGCAGTATTTT. Translated: CASSQRQGPDTQYF.

This CDR3 reads CASSSGTSGTNEQFF. CDR3 bases: TGTGCCAGCAGTTCTGGGACTAGCGGGACCAATGAGCAGTTCTTC. The chain is built from TRBV28 and TRBJ2-1, with 13 bases that match TRBD2. CDR3 length: 15 residues. The germline V gene has CDR1 MDHEN and CDR2 SYDVKM. Losses at the gene ends were 4 bases for V and 6 bases for J; bases not matched to a gene: 3.

The chain employs TRBV5-1 and TRBJ1-1; D is perhaps TRBD1 (5 bases). V shed 7 bases and J shed 2 bases, with 12 bases lying between them. The CDR3 consists of 13 residues. In germline, CDR1 is SGHRS, CDR2 YFSETQ. The CDR3 spells CASLSRDNTEAFF. CDR3 bases: TGCGCCAGCCTGTCACGGGACAACACTGAAGCTTTCTTT.

The genes are TRBV19 and TRBJ1-5; D is perhaps TRBD1 (6 bases). Germline lookup yields CDR1 LNHDA and CDR2 SQIVND (reference sequence). Between the trimmed V and J ends, which lost 1 base and 4 bases, there was a span of 14 bases. The CDR3 totals 16 residues. CDR3 residues: CASSIVGGRGNQPQHF. The CDR3 DNA follows: TGTGCCAGTAGTATAGTGGGGGGCAGGGGAAATCAGCCCCAGCATTTT.

The chain combines TRBV19 with TRBJ1-5, with TRBD1 identical over 8 bases. The J segment lost 8 bases and the V segment lost 4 bases, leaving 7 bases of the junction unmatched. The CDR3 is 14 residues long. Germline V gives CDR1 LNHDA, CDR2 SQIVND (reference sequence). In DNA form, the CDR3 reads TGTGCCAGTAGTACCGGACAGGGAGGAAAGCCCCAGCATTTT. Amino acid sequence: CASSTGQGGKPQHF.

This rearrangement joins TRBV2 to TRBJ2-1; D uncertain. Germline CDR1 SNHLY, CDR2 FYNNEI. The germline V and J ends were trimmed by 6 bases and 6 bases, with 12 bases remaining between them. The CDR3 has 13 residues. DNA of the CDR3: TGTGCCAGCAGCCTCAATGCCCTCAATGAGCAGTTCTTC. It codes for CASSLNALNEQFF.

V and J are TRBV7-9 and TRBJ2-7; 8 bases match TRBD2. The CDR3 totals 15 residues. Per the germline V gene, CDR1 is SEHNR and CDR2 is FQNEAQ (reference sequence). Unmatched junction bases numbered 12, after V lost 5 bases and J lost 6 bases. CDR3 nucleotide sequence: TGTGCCAGCAGCCCCAGGCGGCGGGAGGAGGTCGAGCAGTACTTC. Its translation is CASSPRRREEVEQYF.

The chain uses TRBV6-5 and TRBJ1-5, with TRBD1 identical over 8 bases. The CDR3 is 15 amino acids. Germline V gene lookup returns CDR1 MNHEY and CDR2 SVGAGI. V trimming: 7 bases; J trimming: 7 bases; junction bases outside the gene matches: 12. CDR3 sequence: CASISRQGRNQPQHF. The CDR3 DNA sequence: TGTGCCAGCATTTCCAGACAGGGGAGGAACCAGCCCCAGCATTTT.

The chain is built from TRBV7-9 and TRBJ1-5, with TRBD1 as a possible D gene (5 bases). The V end was cut by 2 bases, the J end by 7 bases, with 12 bases between. Germline loops: CDR1 SEHNR, CDR2 FQNEAQ (reference sequence). The CDR3 contains 14 residues. CDR3 sequence reads: CASSLSGYGQPQHF. For the CDR3, the DNA is TGTGCCAGCAGCTTATCAGGGTACGGGCAGCCCCAGCATTTT.

The chain employs TRBV9 and TRBJ2-5, with D possibly being TRBD1 or TRBD2 (5 bases each). The V and J ends lost 5 bases and 5 bases respectively, with 16 bases between them. This CDR3 contains 14 residues. Germline V CDR1 and CDR2: SGDLS, YYNGEE. This CDR3 reads CASSLGTHRETQYF. Written as DNA, the CDR3 is TGTGCCAGCAGTCTCGGGACCCATCGGGAGACCCAGTACTTC.

The chain combines TRBV7-2 with TRBJ2-6; the D gene is possibly TRBD1 (5 bases). The CDR3 contains 15 residues. V dropped 5 bases and J dropped 4 bases, with 12 bases sitting between them. Germline CDR1 reads SGHTA; CDR2 reads FQGNSA. The CDR3 loop reads CASSNLGVGANVLTF. For the CDR3, the DNA is TGTGCCAGCAGCAACCTAGGGGTGGGGGCCAACGTCCTGACTTTC. The variable domain in full, with the rest retrieved from reference TRBV7-2 and TRBJ2-6, is GAGVSQSPSNKVTEKGKDVELRCDPISGHTALYWYRQSLGQGLEFLIYFQGNSAPDKSGLPSDRFSAERTGGSVSTLTIQRTQQEDSAVYLCASSNLGVGANVLTFGAGSRLTVL.

Note on this clone: This sample includes further DNA sequences coding for the same CDR3. This chain uses TRBV19 with TRBJ1-3; D is unresolved. Per the germline V gene, CDR1 is LNHDA and CDR2 is SQIVND (reference sequence). Trimming removed 1 base from V and 1 base from J, with 2 bases in between. This CDR3 is built from 13 residues. DNA for the CDR3: TGTGCCAGTAGTATAGGTTCTGGAAACACCATATATTTT. Translation: CASSIGSGNTIYF. Together with reference TRBV19 and TRBJ1-3, the CDR3 gives the full variable domain: DGGITQSPKYLFRKEGQNVTLSCEQNLNHDAMYWYRQDPGQGLRLIYYSQIVNDFQKGDIAEGYSVSREKKESFPLTVTSAQKNPTAFYLCASSIGSGNTIYFGEGSWLTVV.

J is TRBJ1-5 and V is TRBV6-5; D gene uncertain. Trimming pared 2 bases from V and 7 bases from J, leaving 9 bases between. Germline V CDR1 and CDR2: MNHEY, SVGAGI. The CDR3 totals 13 residues. The CDR3 sequence: CASSYREGQPQHF. The CDR3 region has the DNA TGTGCCAGCAGTTACAGGGAAGGACAGCCCCAGCATTTT.

The chain carries TRBV6-4 and TRBJ2-3, with 7 nucleotides matching TRBD2. J gave up 0 bases and V 6 bases, and 6 bases lay outside the gene matches. This CDR3 is built from 15 residues. Germline V lookup: CDR1 MRHNA, CDR2 SNTAGT. CDR3 DNA: TGTGCCAGCAGCGAGGGGACTACCAGCACAGATACGCAGTATTTT. It encodes CASSEGTTSTDTQYF.

The chain links TRBV29-1 to TRBJ1-2; maybe TRBD1 (5 bases). CDR3 length equals 13 residues. Germline CDR1 reads SQVTM; CDR2 reads ANQGSEA. The V gene lost 1 base and the J gene lost 8 bases, with 14 bases spanning the gap. CDR3 sequence reads: CSVEGRGFGGYTF. Here the CDR3 DNA reads TGCAGCGTTGAAGGCCGGGGCTTTGGGGGCTACACCTTC.

CDR3: CASSLKANTEAFF. CDR3 in DNA: TGTGCCAGCAGCTTAAAGGCCAACACTGAAGCTTTCTTT. The chain has TRBV7-6 and TRBJ1-1; D call uncertain. CDR1 and CDR2 from the germline V gene are SGHVS and FNYEAQ. CDR3 length equals 13 residues. V gave up 2 bases and J gave up 2 bases, with 6 bases separating them.

V and J are TRBV7-2 and TRBJ2-5; TRBD2 might be the D (6 bases). The CDR3 runs 15 residues. V lost 7 bases and J 2 bases, leaving 17 bases between the germline ends. CDR1 is SGHTA, CDR2 FQGNSA, per germline. The CDR3 DNA follows: TGTGCCAGCACGACGGGACTGGGACGGCAAGAGACCCAGTACTTC. Protein: CASTTGLGRQETQYF.

The chain links TRBV7-8 to TRBJ1-2; maybe TRBD1 (6 bases). The germline V gene has CDR1 SGHVS and CDR2 FQNEAQ. V was shortened by 0 bases and J by 3 bases, with 8 bases between the two germline ends. The CDR3 sequence is 14 residues long. The CDR3 DNA sequence: TGTGCCAGCAGCTTAGCTGGGGGCTACTATGGCTACACCTTC. Amino acids: CASSLAGGYYGYTF.

On this clone itself: The junction shows a germline mismatch at one end, possibly a read error. The chain joins TRBV6-5 to TRBJ1-1; TRBD1 agrees at 7 bases. This CDR3 region has 11 residues. From germline, CDR1 is MNHEY and CDR2 SVGAGI. In nucleotides, the CDR3 is TGTGCCAGCAGCCAGGGGGTAGGGTGGGGCTTT. Its translation: CASSQGVGWGF.

This chain connects TRBV6-5 to TRBJ1-4, with D unresolved. V lost 6 bases to trimming and J lost 5 bases, with 16 bases between them. Germline V lookup: CDR1 MNHEY, CDR2 SVGAGI. The CDR3 runs 15 residues. CDR3 loop: CASSPGSQGNEKLFF. In DNA form, the CDR3 reads TGTGCCAGCAGCCCGGGGAGCCAAGGGAATGAAAAACTGTTTTTT.

In this sample, this clone turned up once. The rearrangement uses TRBV2 and TRBJ2-5; a weak D match, TRBD2 (6 bases). Trimming left V 6 bases short and J 7 bases short, with 15 bases between. CDR3 length: 13 amino acids. Germline V gene sequence: CDR1 SNHLY, CDR2 FYNNEI. As DNA, the CDR3 is TGTGCCAGCAGGCGGGATGGGTTTCCGACCCAGTACTTC. Residues: CASRRDGFPTQYF.

This chain joins TRBV6-6 and TRBJ2-7, with D perhaps TRBD1 or TRBD2 (5 bases each). In germline, CDR1 is MNHNY, CDR2 SVGAGI (reference sequence). The CDR3 is 15 residues long. Between the trimmed V and J ends, which lost 1 base and 0 bases, there was a span of 10 bases. The CDR3 sequence is CASSYLGVTSYEQYF. CDR3 sequence (DNA): TGTGCCAGCAGTTACTTGGGGGTCACCTCCTACGAGCAGTACTTC.

This chain joins TRBV29-1 and TRBJ1-2, with 7 bases matching TRBD1. The length of the CDR3 is 10 residues. The V gene's germline CDR1 is SQVTM and CDR2 ANQGSEA. The junction had 9 bases not matched to a gene; V was cut back by 7 bases and J by 13 bases. CDR3: CSAGQALGTF. In DNA, the CDR3 is TGCAGCGCCGGACAGGCCCTCGGCACCTTC.

The V and J genes are TRBV4-3 and TRBJ1-6; no clear D. V lost 4 bases and J 8 bases, leaving 15 bases between the germline ends. The CDR3 loop spans 15 amino acids. CDR1 and CDR2 (germline): LGHNA, YSLEER. CDR3 sequence: CASSPMDVGDSPLHF. As DNA, the CDR3 is TGCGCCAGCAGCCCCATGGACGTAGGCGATTCACCCCTCCACTTT.

This rearrangement joins TRBV21-1 to TRBJ2-1; the D segment call TRBD2 is taken from the table without a DNA check. TRBV21-1 is a known pseudogene. The CDR3 sequence is 17 residues long. DNA of the CDR3: TGTGCCAGCAGCAAAGGAGGGAGGACTAGCGGGTGCGGTGAGCAGTTCTTC. This codes for CASSKGGRTSGCGEQFF.

The genes are TRBV5-1 and TRBJ2-1; TRBD2 matches at 7 bases. Trimming cost V 0 bases and J 4 bases; bases outside gene matches: 10. Germline values: CDR1 SGHRS, CDR2 YFSETQ. The CDR3 is 17 residues long. In nucleotides, the CDR3 is TGCGCCAGCAGCTTGGATGGACTAGGCCTGACTTACAATGAGCAGTTCTTC. Encoded protein: CASSLDGLGLTYNEQFF.

This clone was seen more than once but under ten times. The CDR3 nucleotides are TGTGCCAGCAGAAATTACTACGAGCAGTACTTC. Translated, it gives CASRNYYEQYF. This sequence joins TRBV12-3 or TRBV12-4 and TRBJ2-7; D not certain. The V end was cut by 6 bases, the J end by 3 bases, with 6 bases between. CDR3 length equals 11 residues.

The chain has TRBV2 and TRBJ2-3, with 11 bases fitting TRBD2. The CDR3 covers 19 residues. The germline V gene encodes CDR1 SNHLY and CDR2 FYNNEI. V was clipped by 5 bases and J by 0 bases; unmatched bases: 13. The CDR3 here is CASSTTGTSGGDSTDTQYF. The CDR3 DNA reads TGTGCCAGCAGTACCACCGGGACTAGCGGAGGTGATAGCACAGATACGCAGTATTTT.

This chain links TRBV6-1 with TRBJ1-2; no clear D. V was shortened by 9 bases and J by 8 bases, with 22 bases between the two germline ends. This CDR3 region has 14 residues. CDR1 is MNHNS, CDR2 SASEGT, per germline. The CDR3 sequence is CASLRVFYGGGYTF. Written as DNA, the CDR3 is TGTGCCAGTTTGAGGGTTTTCTACGGTGGAGGCTACACCTTC.